This TCR beta chain was documented in a study of T-cell reconstitution after alpha-beta-depleted transplantation in children. The study's findings and limits: Several hundred expanded graft clones reportedly supplied alpha-beta T cells about two months after transplant. The high TCRbeta diversity at day 60 in some patients came from surviving recipient T cells and thymic progenitors. One year after transplant, T-cell counts and diversity came mostly from newly produced T cells.

The CDR3 covers 14 residues. Looked up from germline, CDR1 is SNHLY and CDR2 is FYNNEI. The germline V and J ends were trimmed by 6 bases and 2 bases, with 13 bases remaining between them. Preparation of the TCRbeta library used unique molecular identifiers. TCRdb re-analysed the PCR reads in MiXCR, keeping a single row per CDR3 protein. The profile shows about a million distinct CDR3 sequences, about 30% of them singletons. This clonotype was picked up many times. As yet, its antigen is unknown. Sequenced here: PBMCs, mostly from graft donor cells, sampled 360 days after TCRalphabeta/CD19-depleted stem cell transplant. The J gene is TRBJ2-5, the V gene TRBV2; either TRBD1 or TRBD2 may fit D (5 bases each). The receptor comes from a boy under two years old who had a stem cell transplant for SCID, so the T cells may come from the graft donor. The CDR3 is CASSAPGRQETQYF. The DNA of the CDR3 is TGTGCCAGCAGCGCTCCGGGACGTCAAGAGACCCAGTACTTC.